This is a list of T cell receptor beta chains from one sample in a study of cytomegalovirus exposure and HLA in healthy donors. Produced via immunoSEQ multiplex PCR; TCRdb's table is partial and in-frame only. The data contain 200,000 to 300,000 clones, about nine tenths of them seen just once; the ten biggest clones take up 3% to 3.5%. Sequenced input: PBMCs. These receptors were obtained from a woman aged 25-40 years in good health and CMV-seronegative. Each CDR3 is given with its conserved first and last residue. D genes are given only for firm matches. Clone size, where shown, is once, few, many, or a class for clones that have expanded.

d_gene: .
abundance: .
j_gene: TRBJ2-7
v_gene: TRBV6-5
CDR3nt: TGTGCCAGCAGTTACTCGTCGGGGGCAGGTAGTTACGAGCAGTACTTC
CDR3aa: CASSYSSGAGSYEQYF

d_gene: .
abundance: .
j_gene: TRBJ2-6
v_gene: TRBV5-4
CDR3nt: TGTGCCAGCAGCTTGGGGGGCGGCTCTGGGGCCAACGTCCTGACTTTC
CDR3aa: CASSLGGGSGANVLTF

d_gene: .
abundance: once
j_gene: TRBJ2-5
v_gene: TRBV7-7
CDR3nt: TGTGCCAGCAGCCATAGTGGGCGTGGGGAGACCCAGTACTTC
CDR3aa: CASSHSGRGETQYF

d_gene: .
abundance: .
j_gene: TRBJ1-2
v_gene: TRBV19
CDR3nt: TGTGCCAGTAGTATGAGGGTCCGGGACTCATATGGCTACACCTTC
CDR3aa: CASSMRVRDSYGYTF

d_gene: .
abundance: .
j_gene: TRBJ1-1
v_gene: TRBV28
CDR3nt: TGTGCCAGCAGTTTATTAGGGCCAGGTGAAGCTTTCTTT
CDR3aa: CASSLLGPGEAFF

d_gene: TRBD1
abundance: .
j_gene: TRBJ1-2
v_gene: TRBV5-1
CDR3nt: TGCGCCAGCAGCTTGGGACAGGGAACCTATGGCTACACCTTC
CDR3aa: CASSLGQGTYGYTF

d_gene: .
abundance: once
j_gene: TRBJ2-3
v_gene: TRBV4-3
CDR3nt: TGCGCCAGCAGCCAAGCAGCCTCCCAGACAGATACGCAGTATTTT
CDR3aa: CASSQAASQTDTQYF

d_gene: .
abundance: .
j_gene: TRBJ2-7
v_gene: TRBV19
CDR3nt: TGTGCCAGTAGCTCTGGGAGCTCCTACGAGCAGTACTTC
CDR3aa: CASSSGSSYEQYF

d_gene: TRBD2
abundance: once
j_gene: TRBJ2-1
v_gene: TRBV5-4
CDR3nt: TGTGCCAGCACCAAAGCGGGAGGATTATGGGAGCAGTTCTTC
CDR3aa: CASTKAGGLWEQFF

d_gene: TRBD1
abundance: .
j_gene: TRBJ2-3
v_gene: TRBV28
CDR3nt: TGTGCCAGCCGAGAACCGGGACAGGGGGTGGTAGATACGCAGTATTTT
CDR3aa: CASREPGQGVVDTQYF

d_gene: .
abundance: .
j_gene: TRBJ2-7
v_gene: TRBV11-2
CDR3nt: TGTGCCAGCAGCCCCCCCGACAGGAGCTCCTACGAGCAGTACTTC
CDR3aa: CASSPPDRSSYEQYF

d_gene: .
abundance: once
j_gene: TRBJ1-2
v_gene: TRBV28
CDR3nt: TGTGCCAGCAGTTTATTAATATCAGACTATGGCTACACCTTC
CDR3aa: CASSLLISDYGYTF

d_gene: .
abundance: .
j_gene: TRBJ2-3
v_gene: TRBV28
CDR3nt: TGTGCCACCAAAACTGGGGGAACAGATACGCAGTATTTT
CDR3aa: CATKTGGTDTQYF

d_gene: .
abundance: .
j_gene: TRBJ1-4
v_gene: TRBV29-1
CDR3nt: TGCAGCGTTACCTTCAGCCATTCAAGTGAAAAACTGTTTTTT
CDR3aa: CSVTFSHSSEKLFF

d_gene: TRBD1
abundance: once
j_gene: TRBJ2-7
v_gene: TRBV7-9
CDR3nt: TGTGCCAGCAGCTGGGGGGGACAGGGAAACGAGCAGTACTTC
CDR3aa: CASSWGGQGNEQYF